These T cell receptor beta chains were read from a single sample in a study of TIL therapy for anti-PD-1-resistant metastatic lung cancer. Measured with immunoSEQ multiplex PCR; TCRdb has only the in-frame clones, and not every one. The table records around 33,000 clones, about 70% of them present only once. The material sequenced was blood, taken at baseline. These receptors all come from a woman aged 30-79 years with non-small cell lung cancer. Both conserved end residues are part of each CDR3. Fields, in order: V gene, J gene, D gene, clone size, CDR3 protein, CDR3 DNA. The D gene is left open where the match is weak. Size tells how often a clone was seen (once, few, many) or the class of an expanded clone, and some rows leave it out.

V gene: TRBV2
J gene: TRBJ2-5
D gene: NA
clone size: NA
CDR3 protein: CASTRGSQETQYF
CDR3 DNA: TGTGCCAGTACTAGGGGGTCGCAAGAGACCCAGTACTTC

V gene: TRBV28
J gene: TRBJ2-7
D gene: TRBD1
clone size: few
CDR3 protein: CASSVQGAVDEQYF
CDR3 DNA: TGTGCCAGCAGTGTCCAGGGGGCAGTGGACGAGCAGTACTTC

V gene: TRBV15
J gene: TRBJ1-5
D gene: NA
clone size: few
CDR3 protein: CATSRDTSNQPQHF
CDR3 DNA: TGTGCCACCAGCAGGGACACAAGCAATCAGCCCCAGCATTTT

V gene: TRBV9
J gene: TRBJ1-3
D gene: NA
clone size: few
CDR3 protein: CASSVEGIGNTIYF
CDR3 DNA: TGTGCCAGCAGCGTAGAAGGGATTGGAAACACCATATATTTT

V gene: TRBV6-5
J gene: TRBJ2-1
D gene: NA
clone size: NA
CDR3 protein: CASSPPGNEQFF
CDR3 DNA: TGTGCCAGCAGCCCCCCTGGTAATGAGCAGTTCTTC

V gene: TRBV29-1
J gene: TRBJ1-1
D gene: NA
clone size: NA
CDR3 protein: CSVAGQLNTEAFF
CDR3 DNA: TGCAGCGTCGCTGGACAGCTGAACACTGAAGCTTTCTTT

V gene: TRBV2
J gene: TRBJ2-3
D gene: NA
clone size: NA
CDR3 protein: CASSEDPLWDTQYF
CDR3 DNA: TGTGCCAGCAGTGAAGACCCCCTTTGGGATACGCAGTATTTT

V gene: TRBV19
J gene: TRBJ2-7
D gene: NA
clone size: NA
CDR3 protein: CASSEVGPYEQYF
CDR3 DNA: TGTGCCAGTAGTGAGGTAGGCCCCTACGAGCAGTACTTC

V gene: TRBV11-2
J gene: TRBJ2-2
D gene: NA
clone size: NA
CDR3 protein: CASSLFGGTQNTGELFF
CDR3 DNA: TGTGCCAGCAGCTTATTCGGCGGGACACAGAACACCGGGGAGCTGTTTTTT

V gene: TRBV27
J gene: TRBJ2-7
D gene: NA
clone size: few
CDR3 protein: CASSLNRGSYEQYF
CDR3 DNA: TGTGCCAGCAGTCTAAACCGGGGCTCCTACGAGCAGTACTTC

V gene: TRBV7-6
J gene: TRBJ2-1
D gene: TRBD1
clone size: NA
CDR3 protein: CASSLGTGGTNEQFF
CDR3 DNA: TGTGCCAGCAGCTTGGGGACAGGGGGGACCAATGAGCAGTTCTTC

V gene: TRBV7-9
J gene: TRBJ1-3
D gene: NA
clone size: NA
CDR3 protein: CASSLEGGGNTIYF
CDR3 DNA: TGTGCCAGCAGCTTGGAAGGGGGAGGAAACACCATATATTTT

V gene: TRBV19
J gene: TRBJ2-1
D gene: NA
clone size: few
CDR3 protein: CASTPTVSAYNEQFF
CDR3 DNA: TGTGCCAGTACTCCGACAGTTTCGGCCTACAATGAGCAGTTCTTC

V gene: TRBV11-2
J gene: TRBJ2-2
D gene: NA
clone size: few
CDR3 protein: CASSESSVGGELFF
CDR3 DNA: TGTGCCAGCAGCGAGTCCAGCGTGGGCGGGGAGCTGTTTTTT

V gene: TRBV11-2
J gene: TRBJ1-3
D gene: NA
clone size: NA
CDR3 protein: CASSLGNSGNTIYF
CDR3 DNA: TGTGCCAGCAGCTTAGGGAACTCTGGAAACACCATATATTTT

V gene: TRBV6-5
J gene: TRBJ2-2
D gene: TRBD2
clone size: NA
CDR3 protein: CASRTRLAGAGELFF
CDR3 DNA: TGTGCCAGCAGAACAAGACTAGCGGGAGCCGGGGAGCTGTTTTTT

V gene: TRBV7-2
J gene: TRBJ2-7
D gene: TRBD1
clone size: NA
CDR3 protein: CASSLAGQAYEQYF
CDR3 DNA: TGTGCCAGCAGCTTAGCCGGACAGGCCTACGAGCAGTACTTC